This T cell receptor beta chain was identified in a study of vaccination and CD4 T cells after COVID-19. Across the whole study: For post-vaccine samples, collection took place a median roughly 72 days after dose two, ranging from 14 to 241. Control cultures were given a CEFX pool, an HIV-1 Nef pool, or no peptide.

General observations from the study: Convalescent patients' vaccine-specific clones were spike mono-reactive in 304 of 307 cases.

Cultured CD4+ T cell DNA underwent sequencing with the Oncomine TCR Beta short-read assay. TCRdb re-called the PCR reads with MiXCR, one entry per CDR3 protein. The data hold about 23,000 distinct CDR3 sequences, with 45% to 65% observed a single time. CDR1 and CDR2 (germline): SGHTA, FQGNSA. The CDR3 is 16 residues long. Deletions cut 4 bases from V and 0 bases from J, with 15 bases between. This clonotype was detected only a few times. Its antigen is not identified. Treatment in this sample: approximately nine-day PBMC culture with coronavirus spike peptide pools or control peptides (ViraFEST assay). The authors swapped half the medium for fresh IL-2 medium on days 3 and 7.

The chain employs TRBV7-2 and TRBJ1-1; D may be TRBD1 (5 bases). The origin of this receptor is a human donor who had recovered from COVID-19. Sequencing was performed on CD4+ T cells from blood, cultured in vitro. As DNA, the CDR3 is TGTGCCAGCAGCTACCTTGGTTGGGGGTTGAACACTGAAGCTTTCTTT. The encoded protein is CASSYLGWGLNTEAFF.